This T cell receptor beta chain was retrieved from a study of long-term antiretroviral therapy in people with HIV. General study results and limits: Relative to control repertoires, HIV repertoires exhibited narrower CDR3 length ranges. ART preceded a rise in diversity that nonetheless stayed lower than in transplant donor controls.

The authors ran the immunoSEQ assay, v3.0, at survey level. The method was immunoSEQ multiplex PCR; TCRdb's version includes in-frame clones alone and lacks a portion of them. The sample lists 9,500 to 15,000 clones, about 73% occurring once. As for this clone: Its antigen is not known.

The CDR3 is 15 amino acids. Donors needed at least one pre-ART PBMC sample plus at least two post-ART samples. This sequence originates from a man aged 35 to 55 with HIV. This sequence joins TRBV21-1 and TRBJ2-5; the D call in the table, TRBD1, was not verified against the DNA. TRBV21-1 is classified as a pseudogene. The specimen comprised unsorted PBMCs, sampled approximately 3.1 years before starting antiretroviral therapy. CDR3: CASSLRQVKEETQYF. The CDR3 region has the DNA TGTGCCAGCAGCCTAAGGCAGGTCAAGGAAGAGACCCAGTACTTC.